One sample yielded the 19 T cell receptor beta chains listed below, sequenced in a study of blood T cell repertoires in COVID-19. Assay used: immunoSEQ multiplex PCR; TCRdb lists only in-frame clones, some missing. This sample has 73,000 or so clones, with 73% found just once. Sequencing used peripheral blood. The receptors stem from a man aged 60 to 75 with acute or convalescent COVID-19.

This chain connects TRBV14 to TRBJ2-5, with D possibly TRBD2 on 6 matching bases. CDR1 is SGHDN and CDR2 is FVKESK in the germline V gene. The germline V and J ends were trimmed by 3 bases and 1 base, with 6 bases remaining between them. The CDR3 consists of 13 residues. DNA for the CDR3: TGTGCCAGCAGCCAGGGACTCCAAGAGACCCAGTACTTC. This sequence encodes CASSQGLQETQYF.

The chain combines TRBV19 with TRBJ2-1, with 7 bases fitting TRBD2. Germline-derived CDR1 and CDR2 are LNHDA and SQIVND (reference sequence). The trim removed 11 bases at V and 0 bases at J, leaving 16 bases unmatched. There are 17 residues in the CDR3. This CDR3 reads CASTNPPSGSSYNEQFF. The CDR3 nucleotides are TGTGCCTCTACCAACCCACCTAGCGGCAGCTCCTACAATGAGCAGTTCTTC. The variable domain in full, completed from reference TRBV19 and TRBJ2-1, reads DGGITQSPKYLFRKEGQNVTLSCEQNLNHDAMYWYRQDPGQGLRLIYYSQIVNDFQKGDIAEGYSVSREKKESFPLTVTSAQKNPTAFYLCASTNPPSGSSYNEQFFGPGTRLTVL.

As DNA, the CDR3 is TGTGCCAGCTCACCAGAAACTAGCGGGTTCTCCTACGAGCAGTACTTC. It is translated as CASSPETSGFSYEQYF. The chain combines TRBV18 with TRBJ2-7, with TRBD2 matching 9 bases. Per germline, CDR1 KGHSH and CDR2 LQKENI. The CDR3 totals 16 residues. The V segment lost 2 bases and the J segment 0 bases; nucleotides outside the gene matches: 5. The full variable domain, with the rest looked up from reference TRBV18 and TRBJ2-7, is NAGVMQNPRHLVRRRGQEARLRCSPMKGHSHVYWYRQLPEEGLKFMVYLQKENIIDESGMPKERFSAEFPKEGPSILRIQQVVRGDSAAYFCASSPETSGFSYEQYFGPGTRLTVT.

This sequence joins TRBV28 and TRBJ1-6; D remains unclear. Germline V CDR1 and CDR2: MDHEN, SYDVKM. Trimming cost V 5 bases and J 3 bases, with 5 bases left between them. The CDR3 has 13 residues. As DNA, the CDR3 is TGTGCCAGCAGTGCCTACTATAATTCACCCCTCCACTTT. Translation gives CASSAYYNSPLHF.

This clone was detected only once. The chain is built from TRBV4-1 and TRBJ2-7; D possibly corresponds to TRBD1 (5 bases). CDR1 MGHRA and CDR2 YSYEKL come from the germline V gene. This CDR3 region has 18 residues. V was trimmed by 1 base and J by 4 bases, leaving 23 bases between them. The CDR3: CASSQVSSRSGSLYEQYF. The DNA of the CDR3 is TGCGCCAGCAGCCAAGTCAGTAGTCGTTCAGGGTCCCTTTACGAGCAGTACTTC.

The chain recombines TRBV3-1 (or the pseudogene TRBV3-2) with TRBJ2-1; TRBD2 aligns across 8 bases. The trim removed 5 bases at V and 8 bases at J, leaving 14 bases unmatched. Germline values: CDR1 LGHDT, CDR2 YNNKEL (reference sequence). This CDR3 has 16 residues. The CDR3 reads CASSSRSSGSGYEQFF. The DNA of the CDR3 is TGTGCCAGCAGCAGCAGATCCAGCGGGAGTGGCTATGAGCAGTTCTTC.

The CDR3 DNA reads as TGTGCCAGTAGTATAGATCTAGCGGGAGACCAAGAGACCCAGTACTTC. Translation gives CASSIDLAGDQETQYF. This chain joins TRBV19 and TRBJ2-5; 10 bases are shared with TRBD2. This CDR3 comprises 16 residues. V shed 0 bases, J shed 0 bases, and the junction held 1 base outside the gene matches. Germline loops: CDR1 LNHDA, CDR2 SQIVND (reference sequence).

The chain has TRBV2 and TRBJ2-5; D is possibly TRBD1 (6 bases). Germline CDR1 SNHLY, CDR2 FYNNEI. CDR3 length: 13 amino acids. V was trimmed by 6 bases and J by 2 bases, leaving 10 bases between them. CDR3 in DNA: TGTGCCAGCAGCCCGGACAGACAAGAGACCCAGTACTTC. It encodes CASSPDRQETQYF.

CDR3 amino acids: CASTRGRGTGELFF. CDR3 coding DNA: TGTGCCAGTACAAGGGGCCGAGGAACCGGGGAGCTGTTTTTT. The genes are TRBV2 and TRBJ2-2, with D maybe TRBD1 (5 bases). V lost 9 bases, J lost 5 bases, and 16 bases lay in between. CDR1 is SNHLY, CDR2 FYNNEI, per germline. This CDR3 spans 14 amino acids.

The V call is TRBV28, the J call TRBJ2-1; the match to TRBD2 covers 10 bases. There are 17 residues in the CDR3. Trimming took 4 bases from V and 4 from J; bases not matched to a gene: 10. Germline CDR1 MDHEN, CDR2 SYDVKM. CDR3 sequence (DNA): TGTGCCAGCAGTTCCGCTCAACTAGCGGGGTTATACAATGAGCAGTTCTTC. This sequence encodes CASSSAQLAGLYNEQFF.

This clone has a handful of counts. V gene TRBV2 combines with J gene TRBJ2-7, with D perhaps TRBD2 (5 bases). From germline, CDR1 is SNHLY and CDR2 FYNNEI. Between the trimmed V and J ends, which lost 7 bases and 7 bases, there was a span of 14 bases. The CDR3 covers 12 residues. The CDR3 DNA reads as TGTGCCAGCACCCTCTTCGGAGGAGAGCAGTACGTC. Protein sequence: CASTLFGGEQYV.

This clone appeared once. The CDR3 protein is CASRETGETYEQYF. As DNA, the CDR3 is TGTGCCAGCAGGGAAACAGGGGAAACCTACGAGCAGTACTTC. The chain has TRBV5-6 and TRBJ2-7, with TRBD1 matching over 7 bases. The CDR3 consists of 14 residues. In germline, CDR1 is SGHDT, CDR2 YYEEEE. Unmatched junction bases numbered 7, after V lost 5 bases and J lost 2 bases.

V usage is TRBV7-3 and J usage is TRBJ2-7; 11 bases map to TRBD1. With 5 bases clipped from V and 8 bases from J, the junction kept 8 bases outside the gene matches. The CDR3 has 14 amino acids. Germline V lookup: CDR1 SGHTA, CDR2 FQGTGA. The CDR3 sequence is CASSLDGTGGKQYF. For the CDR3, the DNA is TGTGCCAGCAGCCTGGATGGGACAGGGGGTAAGCAGTACTTC.

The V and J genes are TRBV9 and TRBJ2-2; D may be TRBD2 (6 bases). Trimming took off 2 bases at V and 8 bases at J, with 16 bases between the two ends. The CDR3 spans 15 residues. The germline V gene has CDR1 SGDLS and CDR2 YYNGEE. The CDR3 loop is CASSVRLEIPGELFF. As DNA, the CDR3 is TGTGCCAGCAGCGTCCGACTAGAAATACCGGGGGAGCTGTTTTTT.

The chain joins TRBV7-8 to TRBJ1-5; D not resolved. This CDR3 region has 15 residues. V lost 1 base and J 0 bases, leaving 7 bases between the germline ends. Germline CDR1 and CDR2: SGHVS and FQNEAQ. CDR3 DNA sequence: TGTGCCAGCAGCTTAGGACTTGATAGCAATCAGCCCCAGCATTTT. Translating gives CASSLGLDSNQPQHF.

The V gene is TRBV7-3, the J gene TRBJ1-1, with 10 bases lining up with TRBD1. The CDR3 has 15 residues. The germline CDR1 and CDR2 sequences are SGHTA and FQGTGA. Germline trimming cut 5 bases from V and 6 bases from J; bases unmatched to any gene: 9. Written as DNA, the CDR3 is TGTGCCAGCAGCCACGGCGGGACAGGGGTTTCTGAAGCTTTCTTT. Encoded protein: CASSHGGTGVSEAFF.

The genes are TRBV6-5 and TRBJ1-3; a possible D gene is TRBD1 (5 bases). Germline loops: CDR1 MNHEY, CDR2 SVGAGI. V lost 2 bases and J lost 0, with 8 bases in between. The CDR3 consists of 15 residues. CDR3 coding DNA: TGTGCCAGCAGTTACATACAGGACTCTGGAAACACCATATATTTT. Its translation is CASSYIQDSGNTIYF.

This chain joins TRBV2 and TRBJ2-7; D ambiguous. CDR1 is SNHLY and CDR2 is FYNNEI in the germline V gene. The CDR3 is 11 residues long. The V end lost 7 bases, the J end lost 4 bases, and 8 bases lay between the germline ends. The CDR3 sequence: CASMTFYEQYF. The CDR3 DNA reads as TGTGCCAGCATGACATTTTACGAGCAGTACTTC.

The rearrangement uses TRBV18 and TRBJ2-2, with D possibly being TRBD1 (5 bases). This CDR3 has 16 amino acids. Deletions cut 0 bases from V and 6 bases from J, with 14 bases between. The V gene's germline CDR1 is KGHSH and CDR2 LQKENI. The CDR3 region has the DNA TGTGCCAGCTCACCACCGACTCAGGGAAGGGCCGGGGAGCTGTTTTTT. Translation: CASSPPTQGRAGELFF. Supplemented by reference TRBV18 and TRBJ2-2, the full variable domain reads NAGVMQNPRHLVRRRGQEARLRCSPMKGHSHVYWYRQLPEEGLKFMVYLQKENIIDESGMPKERFSAEFPKEGPSILRIQQVVRGDSAAYFCASSPPTQGRAGELFFGEGSRLTVL.